Listed here is a single T cell receptor (beta chain). The data were taken from a study of cytomegalovirus exposure and HLA in healthy donors. The CDR3 is 14 residues long. Germline V gives CDR1 MNHEY, CDR2 SVGAGI. V lost 5 bases and J 8 bases, leaving 13 bases between the germline ends. The PCR made use of 60 Vbeta and 13 Jbeta primers. The assay was immunoSEQ multiplex PCR, and TCRdb's table has in-frame clones only and misses some. Recorded for this sample: some 200,000 clones. The sample comprised PBMCs. This clonotype was sampled from a woman aged 18 to 35 in good health and CMV-seropositive. The chain uses TRBV6-5 and TRBJ1-6; D not certain. The CDR3 protein is CASSQGSGDSPLHF. CDR3 DNA: TGTGCCAGCAGTCAAGGATCCGGGGATTCACCCCTCCACTTT.